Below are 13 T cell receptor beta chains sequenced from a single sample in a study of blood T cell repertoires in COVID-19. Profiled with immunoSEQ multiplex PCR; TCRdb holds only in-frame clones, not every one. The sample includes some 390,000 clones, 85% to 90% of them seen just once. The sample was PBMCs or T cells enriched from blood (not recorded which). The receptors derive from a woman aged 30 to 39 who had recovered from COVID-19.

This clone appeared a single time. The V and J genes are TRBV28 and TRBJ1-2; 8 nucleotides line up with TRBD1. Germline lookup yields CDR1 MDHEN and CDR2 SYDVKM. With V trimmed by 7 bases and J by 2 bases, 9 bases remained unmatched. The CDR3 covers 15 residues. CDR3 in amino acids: CASTGADRVNYGYTF. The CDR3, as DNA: TGTGCCAGCACCGGAGCGGACAGGGTAAACTATGGCTACACCTTC.

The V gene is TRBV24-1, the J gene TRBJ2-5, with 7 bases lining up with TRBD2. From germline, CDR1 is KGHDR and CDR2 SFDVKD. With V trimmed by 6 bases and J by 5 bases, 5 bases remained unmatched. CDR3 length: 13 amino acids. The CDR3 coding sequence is TGTGCCACCAGTCGGGGAGGGCCGGAGACCCAGTACTTC. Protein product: CATSRGGPETQYF.

CDR3 nucleotides: TGTGCCAGCTCACAAGAAGGGGTTGGCGAGCAGTACTTC. Residues: CASSQEGVGEQYF. The rearrangement joins TRBV18 to TRBJ2-7; D perhaps matches TRBD1 (5 bases). The CDR3 is made up of 13 amino acids. V lost 4 bases and J lost 6, with 13 bases in between. Germline CDR1 and CDR2: KGHSH and LQKENI.

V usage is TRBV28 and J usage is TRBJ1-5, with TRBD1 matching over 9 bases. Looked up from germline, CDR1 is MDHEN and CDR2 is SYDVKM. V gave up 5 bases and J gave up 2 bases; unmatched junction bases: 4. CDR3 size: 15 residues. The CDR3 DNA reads TGTGCCAGCAGTCCGACAGGGGGAGGCAATCAGCCCCAGCATTTT. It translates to CASSPTGGGNQPQHF.

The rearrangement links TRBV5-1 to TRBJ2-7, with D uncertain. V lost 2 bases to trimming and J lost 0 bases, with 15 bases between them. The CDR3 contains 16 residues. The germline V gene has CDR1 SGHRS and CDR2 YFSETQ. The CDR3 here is CASSFEPELSSYEQYF. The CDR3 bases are TGCGCCAGCAGCTTTGAACCGGAACTAAGCTCCTACGAGCAGTACTTC.

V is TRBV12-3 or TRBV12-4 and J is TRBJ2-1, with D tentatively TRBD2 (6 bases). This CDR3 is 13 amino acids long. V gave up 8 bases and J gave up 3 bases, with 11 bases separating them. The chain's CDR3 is CASCRGLYNEQFF. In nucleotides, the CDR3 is TGTGCCAGCTGTCGGGGACTCTACAATGAGCAGTTCTTC.

The CDR3 region has the DNA TGTGCCATCAGTGTGGACGGGACAGGGGGTGGCTACACCTTC. Its translation is CAISVDGTGGGYTF. The gene calls are TRBV10-3 and TRBJ1-2; 11 nucleotides match TRBD1. Germline trimming cut 4 bases from V and 7 bases from J; bases unmatched to any gene: 5. Germline V gene sequence: CDR1 ENHRY, CDR2 SYGVKD. This CDR3 region has 14 residues.

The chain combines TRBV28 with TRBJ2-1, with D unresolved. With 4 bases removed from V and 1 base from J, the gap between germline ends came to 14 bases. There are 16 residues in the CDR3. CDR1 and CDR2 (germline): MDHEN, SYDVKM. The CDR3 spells CASSSAREPSYNEQFF. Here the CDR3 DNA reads TGTGCCAGCAGTTCTGCGAGAGAACCATCCTACAATGAGCAGTTCTTC. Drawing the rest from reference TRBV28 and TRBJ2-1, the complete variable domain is DVKVTQSSRYLVKRTGEKVFLECVQDMDHENMFWYRQDPGLGLRLIYFSYDVKMKEKGDIPEGYSVSREKKERFSLILESASTNQTSMYLCASSSAREPSYNEQFFGPGTRLTVL.

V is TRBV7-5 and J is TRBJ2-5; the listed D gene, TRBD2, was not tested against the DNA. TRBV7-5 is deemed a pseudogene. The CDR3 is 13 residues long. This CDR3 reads CARSSGTRETQYF. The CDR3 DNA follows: TGTGCCAGAAGCTCTGGGACTCGGGAGACCCAGTACTTC.

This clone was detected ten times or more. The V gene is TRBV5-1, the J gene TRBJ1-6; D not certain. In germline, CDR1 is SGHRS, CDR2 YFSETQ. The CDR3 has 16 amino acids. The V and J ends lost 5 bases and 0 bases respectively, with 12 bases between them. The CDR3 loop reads CASRDSPSSYNSPLHF. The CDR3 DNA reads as TGCGCCAGCAGGGACTCACCGAGCTCCTATAATTCACCCCTCCACTTT. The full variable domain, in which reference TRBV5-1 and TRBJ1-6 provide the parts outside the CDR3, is KAGVTQTPRYLIKTRGQQVTLSCSPISGHRSVSWYQQTPGQGLQFLFEYFSETQRNKGNFPGRFSGRQFSNSRSEMNVSTLELGDSALYLCASRDSPSSYNSPLHFGNGTRLTVT.

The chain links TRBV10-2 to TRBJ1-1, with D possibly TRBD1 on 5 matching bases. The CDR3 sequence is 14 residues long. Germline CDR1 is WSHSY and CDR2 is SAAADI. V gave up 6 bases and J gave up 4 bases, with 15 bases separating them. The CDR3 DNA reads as TGCGCCAGCAGCTACAGGCGTCCGGGCACTGAAGCTTTCTTT. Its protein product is CASSYRRPGTEAFF.

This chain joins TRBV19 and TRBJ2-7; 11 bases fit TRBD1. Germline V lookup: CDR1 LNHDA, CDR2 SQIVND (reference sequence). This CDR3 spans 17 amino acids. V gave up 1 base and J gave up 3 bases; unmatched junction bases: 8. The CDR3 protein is CASSIGSSGTGGYEQYF. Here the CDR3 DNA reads TGTGCCAGTAGTATAGGGAGTTCCGGGACAGGGGGCTACGAGCAGTACTTC.

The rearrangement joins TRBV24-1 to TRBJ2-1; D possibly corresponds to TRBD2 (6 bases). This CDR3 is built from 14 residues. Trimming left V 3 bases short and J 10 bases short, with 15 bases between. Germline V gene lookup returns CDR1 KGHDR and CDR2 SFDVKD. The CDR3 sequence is CATSDAGDSREQFF. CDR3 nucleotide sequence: TGTGCCACCAGTGATGCCGGGGACTCCCGAGAGCAGTTCTTC.